The entry below describes one T cell receptor beta chain. The time point is: blood 2 weeks post-SBRT. Described treatment: 15 Gy SBRT to primary tumor, nephrectomy 4 weeks later. This CDR3 contains 16 residues. V was clipped by 1 base and J by 4 bases, with 14 bases between them. Germline values: CDR1 LNHDA, CDR2 SQIVND (reference sequence). These data are taken from a study of radiation and T cells in renal cell carcinoma. Study background: Nephrectomy followed 15 Gy stereotactic body radiation by 4 weeks.

Repertoires were generated with immunoSEQ multiplex PCR, while TCRdb's copy carries only in-frame clones and drops some. The sample includes around 80,000 clones, about 81% of them seen just once. The input for sequencing was blood, taken from a patient whose treatment included radiotherapy and nephrectomy. The chain couples TRBV19 to TRBJ1-5; D is uncertain. This receptor was identified in a man aged 55 to 70 with renal cell carcinoma. DNA of the CDR3: TGTGCCAGTAGTATAGCAGGCGGGCCTAATAATCAGCCCCAGCATTTT. Its translation is CASSIAGGPNNQPQHF.